This T cell receptor (beta chain) was captured in a study of shared clonotypes between healthy human individuals. Across the whole study: Aged 18 to 49, the donors were a couple of women and a few men.

Deep-level settings were used for running the assay. Scientists sequenced DNA from unsorted PBMC on ten immunoSEQ deep assay plates. Measured with immunoSEQ multiplex PCR; TCRdb has only the in-frame clones, and not every one. The sample contains about half a million clones, 78% of which appear only once. Each unsorted sample relied on about 90 million PBMCs as its source of genomic DNA. V was cut by 5 bases and J by 7 bases, with 11 bases left in between. Germline V gene lookup returns CDR1 SGHNT and CDR2 YENEEA. The CDR3 extends over 13 amino acids. The TCR originated in a woman aged 40 to 49 in good health. Some clones in this sample may be carry-over from other donors' samples. Sequenced material: PBMCs. This chain connects TRBV11-3 to TRBJ2-2; maybe TRBD1 (6 bases). Here the CDR3 reads CASSQTGIGELFF. The CDR3 DNA sequence: TGTGCCAGCAGCCAAACAGGGATCGGGGAGCTGTTTTTT.